The 30 T cell receptor beta chains listed next were all sequenced from one sample in a study of a mutant IDH1 vaccine in newly diagnosed glioma. TCRdb's copy holds only in-frame clones and misses some; the assay was immunoSEQ multiplex PCR. The table lists some 68,000 clones, about four fifths of them singletons. Time point defined: baseline, week 1 (first vaccination visit). Treatment reported: pre-vaccination baseline after standard-of-care therapy. Source: PBMCs, taken from a glioma patient treated with radiotherapy, temozolomide or both. These receptor sequences come from a man aged 45-65 years with glioma.

The chain joins TRBV7-2 to TRBJ1-2; D call uncertain. This CDR3 has 11 residues. Between the trimmed V and J ends, which lost 3 bases and 7 bases, there was a span of 6 bases. Germline V lookup: CDR1 SGHTA, CDR2 FQGNSA. The CDR3 sequence: CASSFERGYTF. The CDR3 DNA sequence: TGTGCCAGCAGCTTTGAGCGTGGCTACACCTTC.

The genes are TRBV14 and TRBJ2-5; D gene unclear. V was cut by 0 bases and J by 4 bases, with 6 bases left in between. Looked up from germline, CDR1 is SGHDN and CDR2 is FVKESK. CDR3 length equals 13 residues. CDR3 loop: CASSQELLETQYF. CDR3 sequence (DNA): TGTGCCAGCAGCCAAGAACTGCTAGAGACCCAGTACTTC.

The chain carries TRBV5-4 and TRBJ2-1; TRBD2 agrees at 8 bases. Unmatched junction bases numbered 11, after V lost 1 base and J lost 8 bases. This CDR3 spans 16 amino acids. CDR1 and CDR2 from the germline V gene are SGHNT and YYREEE (reference sequence). CDR3 DNA sequence: TGTGCCAGCAGCTTGCCCGCCGGAAGCGGGGGCGATGAGCAGTTCTTC. It translates to CASSLPAGSGGDEQFF.

The V gene is TRBV7-9, the J gene TRBJ1-5, with a possible D match to TRBD1 (5 bases). With 3 bases removed from V and 6 bases from J, the gap between germline ends came to 9 bases. CDR3 length: 13 amino acids. Germline values: CDR1 SEHNR, CDR2 FQNEAQ (reference sequence). CDR3 in amino acids: CASSLVGAQPQHF. The CDR3 coding sequence is TGTGCCAGCAGCTTGGTTGGGGCTCAGCCCCAGCATTTT. The variable domain in full, with the rest retrieved from reference TRBV7-9 and TRBJ1-5, is DTGVSQNPRHKITKRGQNVTFRCDPISEHNRLYWYRQTLGQGPEFLTYFQNEAQLEKSRLLSDRFSAERPKGSFSTLEIQRTEQGDSAMYLCASSLVGAQPQHFGDGTRLSIL.

The chain couples TRBV7-9 to TRBJ1-6; 8 bases agree with TRBD1. CDR3 size: 16 residues. The ends lost 5 bases at V and 7 bases at J; junction bases unmatched: 10. Germline values: CDR1 SEHNR, CDR2 FQNEAQ (reference sequence). The CDR3 nucleotides are TGTGCCAGCAGCCCCCAGGGGGCCCTCGAGAATTCACCCCTCCACTTT. This gives the protein CASSPQGALENSPLHF.

This chain joins TRBV2 and TRBJ2-2; 8 bases agree with TRBD2. V lost 4 bases and J lost 6; bases outside the gene matches: 4. Per germline, CDR1 SNHLY and CDR2 FYNNEI. This CDR3 contains 14 residues. The CDR3 region is CASSGATSAGELFF. CDR3 bases: TGTGCCAGCAGTGGGGCGACTAGCGCCGGGGAGCTGTTTTTT. Based on the CDR3 plus reference TRBV2 and TRBJ2-2, the full variable domain is EPEVTQTPSHQVTQMGQEVILRCVPISNHLYFYWYRQILGQKVEFLVSFYNNEISEKSEIFDDQFSVERPDGSNFTLKIRSTKLEDSAMYFCASSGATSAGELFFGEGSRLTVL.

V and J are TRBV6-5 and TRBJ2-5; 13 bases match TRBD2. The trim removed 7 bases at V and 4 bases at J, leaving 6 bases unmatched. CDR3 size: 15 residues. From germline, CDR1 is MNHEY and CDR2 SVGAGI. This CDR3 is CASNGLAGDGETQYF. The CDR3 DNA reads TGTGCCAGCAATGGACTAGCGGGGGACGGAGAGACCCAGTACTTC.

J is TRBJ2-3 and V is TRBV4-3; no clear D gene. V shed 0 bases and J shed 3 bases, with 7 bases lying between them. Per the germline V gene, CDR1 is LGHNA and CDR2 is YSLEER. This CDR3 contains 14 residues. CDR3 amino acids: CASSQDVRTDTQYF. Here the CDR3 DNA reads TGCGCCAGCAGCCAAGATGTGAGGACAGATACGCAGTATTTT.

The chain uses TRBV7-9 and TRBJ2-7, with D perhaps matching TRBD1 (6 bases). The CDR3 spans 18 residues. Deletions cut 4 bases from V and 3 bases from J, with 25 bases between. Germline V gene sequence: CDR1 SEHNR, CDR2 FQNEAQ (reference sequence). The CDR3 sequence is CASSSSSPRQEYYYEQYF. CDR3 nucleotides: TGTGCCAGCAGCTCAAGCAGCCCTAGACAGGAGTATTACTACGAGCAGTACTTC.

The chain links TRBV2 to TRBJ2-7, with no clear D. Per the germline V gene, CDR1 is SNHLY and CDR2 is FYNNEI. The CDR3 extends over 11 amino acids. Trimming cost V 6 bases and J 2 bases, with 5 bases left between them. The CDR3 coding sequence is TGTGCCAGCAGGTACGCCTACGAGCAGTACTTC. Translating gives CASRYAYEQYF.

The chain recombines TRBV23-1 with TRBJ1-5; D is uncertain. TRBV23-1 is an ORF, with its function uncertain. V shed 9 bases and J shed 2 bases, with 17 bases lying between them. The CDR3 has 15 residues. As DNA, the CDR3 is TGCGCCAGTCCCGCCCTGAGGGCTGGCAATCAGCCCCAGCATTTT. Its translation: CASPALRAGNQPQHF.

The rearrangement links TRBV7-8 to TRBJ1-5; D might be TRBD1 (5 bases). The CDR3 covers 14 residues. The germline gives CDR1 SGHVS, CDR2 FQNEAQ. The germline V and J ends were trimmed by 2 bases and 5 bases, with 10 bases remaining between them. The CDR3 here is CASSLQGAYQPQHF. The CDR3 nucleotides read TGTGCCAGCAGCTTACAGGGAGCCTATCAGCCCCAGCATTTT.

This clone appeared a single time. This chain joins TRBV9 and TRBJ1-1; 9 nucleotides line up with TRBD1. The CDR3 extends over 14 amino acids. V gave up 1 base and J gave up 7 bases; unmatched junction bases: 5. Germline V gene data show CDR1 as SGDLS and CDR2 as YYNGEE. CDR3 in DNA: TGTGCCAGCAGCGTACAGGACAGGGGATTTGAAGCTTTCTTT. It codes for CASSVQDRGFEAFF. The variable domain in full, with the rest retrieved from reference TRBV9 and TRBJ1-1, is DSGVTQTPKHLITATGQRVTLRCSPRSGDLSVYWYQQSLDQGLQFLIQYYNGEERAKGNILERFSAQQFPDLHSELNLSSLELGDSALYFCASSVQDRGFEAFFGQGTRLTVV.

V and J are TRBV6-6 and TRBJ1-2; no clear D. V gave up 2 bases and J gave up 7 bases, with 17 bases separating them. Germline assignment: CDR1 MNHNY and CDR2 SVGAGI (reference sequence). This CDR3 has 15 amino acids. The CDR3 here is CASSYEEGSLLGYTF. Here the CDR3 DNA reads TGTGCCAGCAGTTACGAGGAGGGAAGTCTCCTTGGCTACACCTTC.

This clone was seen a handful of times. The chain couples TRBV30 to TRBJ1-1, with a tentative D call TRBD1 (5 bases). The CDR3 consists of 14 residues. Per germline, CDR1 GTSNPN and CDR2 SVGIG (reference sequence). Deletions cut 3 bases from V and 1 base from J, with 12 bases between. CDR3 sequence (DNA): TGTGCCTGGAGCTTCACAGGAAAGAACACTGAAGCTTTCTTT. Its translation is CAWSFTGKNTEAFF.

The chain has TRBV2 and TRBJ1-5; 9 positions match TRBD1. The CDR3 sequence is 17 residues long. V lost 6 bases, J lost 6 bases, and 15 bases stayed unmatched. Germline V gene lookup returns CDR1 SNHLY and CDR2 FYNNEI. The CDR3 here is CASRSGQDRGTSQPQHF. The CDR3 DNA sequence: TGTGCCAGCAGGAGTGGGCAGGACAGGGGTACGAGTCAGCCCCAGCATTTT. The full variable domain, rest sourced from reference TRBV2 and TRBJ1-5, is EPEVTQTPSHQVTQMGQEVILRCVPISNHLYFYWYRQILGQKVEFLVSFYNNEISEKSEIFDDQFSVERPDGSNFTLKIRSTKLEDSAMYFCASRSGQDRGTSQPQHFGDGTRLSIL.

The CDR3 protein is CASSSGYMTQPQHF. In DNA, the CDR3 is TGTGCCAGCAGCTCGGGGTACATGACTCAGCCCCAGCATTTT. The chain joins TRBV27 to TRBJ1-5; D remains ambiguous. Trimming removed 6 bases from V and 6 bases from J, with 15 bases in between. The CDR3 sequence is 14 residues long. Per germline, CDR1 MNHEY and CDR2 SMNVEV (reference sequence).

The table lists this clone with many counts. V is TRBV6-4 and J is TRBJ2-3; 10 bases are a match to TRBD1. Losses at the gene ends were 10 bases for V and 3 bases for J; bases not matched to a gene: 4. The length of the CDR3 is 13 residues. The germline CDR1 and CDR2 sequences are MRHNA and SNTAGT. The CDR3 here is CATGQGHTDTQYF. The CDR3 DNA follows: TGTGCCACGGGACAGGGGCATACAGATACGCAGTATTTT.

The rearrangement joins TRBV7-9 to TRBJ1-1; 7 bases fit TRBD1. Germline V gene lookup returns CDR1 SEHNR and CDR2 FQNEAQ (reference sequence). V dropped 3 bases and J dropped 3; count of bases not matched to a gene: 1. The CDR3 is 13 amino acids. The CDR3 is CASSLGQYTEAFF. CDR3 nucleotides: TGTGCCAGCAGCTTGGGACAGTACACTGAAGCTTTCTTT.

The V and J genes are TRBV7-2 and TRBJ2-3, with 13 bases aligning to TRBD2. CDR1 SGHTA and CDR2 FQGNSA come from the germline V gene. The CDR3 extends over 14 amino acids. The CDR3 coding sequence is TGTGGGACTAGCGGGGGACCTAGCACAGATACGCAGTATTTT. Translating it yields CGTSGGPSTDTQYF.

J is TRBJ2-1 and V is TRBV2; D is possibly TRBD1 (5 bases). The CDR3 sequence is 12 residues long. The germline V gene encodes CDR1 SNHLY and CDR2 FYNNEI. V shed 5 bases and J shed 7 bases, with 9 bases lying between them. CDR3 residues: CASSYDRNEQFF. In nucleotides, the CDR3 is TGTGCCAGCAGTTATGACAGAAATGAGCAGTTCTTC.

This clone has only a few counts. The rearrangement uses TRBV6-5 and TRBJ1-4, with D possibly matching TRBD1 (5 bases). The germline V gene has CDR1 MNHEY and CDR2 SVGAGI. This CDR3 comprises 15 residues. Trimming stripped 5 bases from V and 7 bases from J, with 17 bases between. CDR3 sequence (DNA): TGTGCCAGCAGTCCCGCGGAAGGGGCGGCTGAAAAACTGTTTTTT. Protein product: CASSPAEGAAEKLFF.

This clone was counted a few times. The chain has TRBV7-9 and TRBJ2-2; TRBD1 is a possible D gene (6 bases). CDR3 length equals 13 residues. Trimming took 5 bases from V and 5 from J, leaving 9 bases between them. Looked up from germline, CDR1 is SEHNR and CDR2 is FQNEAQ (reference sequence). The CDR3 DNA is TGTGCCAGCAGCCCGCAGGGGACCGGGGAGCTGTTTTTT. It is translated as CASSPQGTGELFF.

The chain uses TRBV29-1 and TRBJ1-1; 10 bases agree with TRBD1. Germline V lookup: CDR1 SQVTM, CDR2 ANQGSEA. CDR3 length: 12 amino acids. Trimming removed 7 bases from V and 5 bases from J; junction bases left unmatched: 4. The CDR3 sequence is CSALGQGTEAFF. For the CDR3, the DNA is TGCAGCGCCTTGGGACAGGGGACTGAAGCTTTCTTT.

V gene TRBV7-4 combines with J gene TRBJ1-4, with D unclear. The ends were cut back, 4 bases at V and 5 bases at J, with 17 bases in the middle. CDR1 is SGHVT and CDR2 is SQSDAQ in the germline V gene. This CDR3 has 16 residues. The CDR3 loop reads CASSCVRRAQNEKLFF. CDR3 DNA: TGTGCCAGCAGCTGTGTACGGAGAGCTCAGAATGAAAAACTGTTTTTT. Full variable domain (remainder filled in from reference TRBV7-4 and TRBJ1-4): GAGVSQSPRYKVAKRGRDVALRCDSISGHVTLYWYRQTLGQGSEVLTYSQSDAQRDKSGRPSGRFSAERPERSVSTLKIQRTEQGDSAVYLCASSCVRRAQNEKLFFGSGTQLSVL.

This clone showed up just a few times. The CDR3 DNA follows: TGTGCCACCCGGGAGATTAATAATTCACCCCTCCACTTT. Translation: CATREINNSPLHF. The rearrangement uses TRBV30 and TRBJ1-6, with no clear D. CDR3 size: 13 residues. Trimming stripped 8 bases from V and 5 bases from J, with 13 bases between. Germline CDR1 and CDR2: GTSNPN and SVGIG (reference sequence). Filled out from reference TRBV30 and TRBJ1-6, the complete variable domain reads SQTIHQWPATLVQPVGSPLSLECTVEGTSNPNLYWYRQAAGRGLQLLFYSVGIGQISSEVPQNLSASRPQDRQFILSSKKLLLSDSGFYLCATREINNSPLHFGNGTRLTVT.

The chain links TRBV6-5 to TRBJ2-2; TRBD1 matches 7 bases. The CDR3 has 15 amino acids. V lost 10 bases, J lost 5 bases, and 13 bases stayed unmatched. From germline, CDR1 is MNHEY and CDR2 SVGAGI. The CDR3 nucleotides read TGTGCCACCTCGGACCGGACAGGCCGAACCGGGGAGCTGTTTTTT. Translation: CATSDRTGRTGELFF.

The CDR3 reads CASSQEEGVGETQYF. DNA of the CDR3: TGCGCCAGCAGCCAAGAGGAAGGGGTGGGAGAGACCCAGTACTTC. The chain has TRBV4-1 and TRBJ2-5; D might be TRBD1 (5 bases). Germline assignment: CDR1 MGHRA and CDR2 YSYEKL. The V gene lost 0 bases and the J gene lost 4 bases, with 12 bases spanning the gap. This CDR3 contains 15 residues.

This rearrangement joins TRBV7-9 to TRBJ1-3; D perhaps matches TRBD1 (5 bases). CDR1 and CDR2 from the germline V gene are SEHNR and FQNEAQ (reference sequence). V was pared by 5 bases and J by 3 bases, with 14 bases between. The CDR3 sequence is 15 residues long. The CDR3 DNA is TGTGCCAGCAGCCTTCGGGGGGTCAGTGGAAACACCATATATTTT. Its protein product is CASSLRGVSGNTIYF.

This clone was seen only a few times. This sequence joins TRBV6-4 and TRBJ1-3, with D unclear. This CDR3 comprises 17 residues. CDR1 is MRHNA and CDR2 is SNTAGT in the germline V gene. Trimming pared 5 bases from V and 0 bases from J, leaving 17 bases between. The CDR3 sequence is CASSLDWSPNSGNTIYF. The CDR3 DNA sequence: TGTGCCAGCAGTTTGGACTGGTCTCCCAACTCTGGAAACACCATATATTTT.